The 18 T cell receptor beta chains given below trace back to one sample, sequenced in a study of blood T cell repertoires in COVID-19. Sequencing was performed with immunoSEQ multiplex PCR; in TCRdb, only in-frame clones are kept and a portion is missing. Of approximately 170,000 clones detected, 83% appear once; the ten largest clones hold approximately 18%. Sequencing input: peripheral blood. The receptors here all came from a woman between 70 and 85 years old who had recovered from COVID-19.

As concerns this clone: Germline and junction disagree at one end, which may indicate a read error. The chain employs TRBV2 and TRBJ1-2, with no clear D. Per the germline V gene, CDR1 is SNHLY and CDR2 is FYNNEI. The CDR3 is made up of 12 amino acids. The CDR3 spells CKEGASNYGYTF. CDR3 sequence (DNA): TGCAAAGAAGGAGCTTCTAACTATGGCTACACCTTC.

The genes are TRBV9 and TRBJ2-3; the match to TRBD2 covers 12 bases. Germline loops: CDR1 SGDLS, CDR2 YYNGEE. Germline trimming cut 3 bases from V and 6 bases from J; bases unmatched to any gene: 5. CDR3 length: 15 residues. The CDR3 nucleotides are TGTGCCAGCAGCGCACTAGCGGGAGGCGGGGATACGCAGTATTTT. This sequence encodes CASSALAGGGDTQYF.

Written as DNA, the CDR3 is TGTGCCAGCACCCGAGACCCAAAGACAGGGATTCAAGAGACCCAGTACTTC. Its translation is CASTRDPKTGIQETQYF. V is TRBV7-6 and J is TRBJ2-5; 7 bases map to TRBD1. The CDR3 has 17 residues. Trimming cost V 7 bases and J 2 bases; bases outside gene matches: 16. Germline CDR1 and CDR2: SGHVS and FNYEAQ.

The chain couples TRBV18 to TRBJ2-7, with a possible D match to TRBD2 (6 bases). Germline CDR1 reads KGHSH; CDR2 reads LQKENI. This CDR3 spans 14 amino acids. V dropped 2 bases and J dropped 5 bases, with 13 bases sitting between them. The DNA for the CDR3 is TGTGCCAGCTCACCATCCGGGAGACTGAACGAGCAGTACTTC. This codes for CASSPSGRLNEQYF.

The chain employs TRBV5-4 and TRBJ1-6; the match to TRBD1 covers 9 bases. Looked up from germline, CDR1 is SGHNT and CDR2 is YYREEE (reference sequence). V lost 3 bases, J lost 7 bases, and 2 bases stayed unmatched. The CDR3 is made up of 14 amino acids. For the CDR3, the DNA is TGTGCCAGCAGCTGGGACAGGGTGAATTCACCCCTCCACTTT. Amino acids: CASSWDRVNSPLHF.

This clone was recorded a few times. The chain has TRBV19 and TRBJ1-5, with a tentative D call TRBD1 (5 bases). The CDR3 extends over 15 amino acids. V dropped 1 base and J dropped 4 bases, with 11 bases sitting between them. Germline loops: CDR1 LNHDA, CDR2 SQIVND (reference sequence). The CDR3 DNA reads as TGTGCCAGTAGTATAGGGGACTTTTCAAATCAGCCCCAGCATTTT. Its translation: CASSIGDFSNQPQHF.

The chain is built from TRBV5-4 and TRBJ2-3, with 9 bases aligning to TRBD1. In germline, CDR1 is SGHNT, CDR2 YYREEE (reference sequence). The V and J ends lost 0 bases and 5 bases, in that order; junction bases with no gene match: 7. The CDR3 length is 16 residues. Written as DNA, the CDR3 is TGTGCCAGCAGCTTGGCAGGGACAGGGTTCGGAGATACGCAGTATTTT. Translating gives CASSLAGTGFGDTQYF.

This clone was seen just once. This chain connects TRBV6-2 or TRBV6-3 to TRBJ2-7; D gene ambiguous. Trimming stripped 2 bases from V and 5 bases from J, with 7 bases between. CDR1 MNHEY and CDR2 SVGEGT come from the germline V gene. The CDR3 is 12 amino acids. The CDR3: CASSYPTHEQYF. CDR3 sequence (DNA): TGTGCCAGCAGTTACCCTACCCACGAGCAGTACTTC.

The chain combines TRBV6-5 with TRBJ2-2; the match to TRBD2 covers 8 bases. The CDR3 sequence is 15 residues long. The J segment lost 2 bases and the V segment lost 6 bases, leaving 5 bases of the junction unmatched. Germline CDR1 and CDR2: MNHEY and SVGAGI. The CDR3 DNA is TGTGCCAGCAGCCCCGGGACTAGAAACACCGGGGAGCTGTTTTTT. It is translated as CASSPGTRNTGELFF.

The chain recombines TRBV19 with TRBJ2-7; TRBD2 aligns across 11 bases. Germline V gives CDR1 LNHDA, CDR2 SQIVND (reference sequence). The ends lost 6 bases at V and 0 bases at J; junction bases unmatched: 4. The CDR3 is 15 residues long. The DNA of the CDR3 is TGTGCCAGTAGGCGGACTAGCGGGCCCTCCTACGAGCAGTACTTC. This gives the protein CASRRTSGPSYEQYF. Combining the CDR3 with reference TRBV19 and TRBJ2-7 gives the whole variable domain DGGITQSPKYLFRKEGQNVTLSCEQNLNHDAMYWYRQDPGQGLRLIYYSQIVNDFQKGDIAEGYSVSREKKESFPLTVTSAQKNPTAFYLCASRRTSGPSYEQYFGPGTRLTVT.

V usage is TRBV28 and J usage is TRBJ2-1; D is unclear. Germline assignment: CDR1 MDHEN and CDR2 SYDVKM. The CDR3 loop spans 14 amino acids. Trimming stripped 5 bases from V and 2 bases from J, with 10 bases between. This chain's CDR3 is CASSAASAYNEQFF. For the CDR3, the DNA is TGTGCCAGCAGTGCCGCTAGTGCCTACAATGAGCAGTTCTTC.

The chain joins TRBV7-6 to TRBJ2-5, with D possibly being TRBD2 (6 bases). CDR1 SGHVS and CDR2 FNYEAQ come from the germline V gene. Trimming took 5 bases from V and 5 from J, leaving 15 bases between them. There are 14 residues in the CDR3. The CDR3 DNA reads TGTGCCAGCAGCCCGGACGGGGGTGGGGAGACCCAGTACTTC. Protein: CASSPDGGGETQYF.

The V call is TRBV5-1, the J call TRBJ2-1, with TRBD2 identical over 7 bases. The CDR3 extends over 15 amino acids. J lost 8 bases, V lost 1 base, and 9 bases had no gene match. Germline CDR1 and CDR2: SGHRS and YFSETQ. The CDR3 protein is CASSLSGGSAYEQFF. CDR3 nucleotides: TGCGCCAGCAGCTTGTCGGGCGGGAGTGCCTATGAGCAGTTCTTC.

This clone was picked up a small number of times. CDR3 bases: TGTGCCAGCAGTGAGGTCGGCAGGGGCGGTTCACCCCTCCACTTT. Translated, it gives CASSEVGRGGSPLHF. The rearrangement links TRBV6-1 to TRBJ1-6, with D tentatively TRBD1 (6 bases). The ends were cut back, 3 bases at V and 9 bases at J, with 15 bases in the middle. CDR1 is MNHNS, CDR2 SASEGT, per germline. The CDR3 spans 15 residues.

The rearrangement links TRBV4-1 to TRBJ1-2, with TRBD1 matching over 7 bases. Germline assignment: CDR1 MGHRA and CDR2 YSYEKL. J lost 3 bases, V lost 6 bases, and 16 bases had no gene match. The CDR3 is 17 amino acids. Here the CDR3 reads CASRVPTLQGRYYGYTF. The CDR3 coding sequence is TGCGCCAGCAGGGTTCCGACATTACAGGGGAGATACTATGGCTACACCTTC.

The chain has TRBV7-2 and TRBJ1-2; D ambiguous. CDR3 length equals 12 residues. The V gene lost 5 bases and the J gene lost 4 bases, with 8 bases spanning the gap. Germline loops: CDR1 SGHTA, CDR2 FQGNSA. This chain's CDR3 is CASSPRGYGYTF. DNA for the CDR3: TGTGCCAGCAGCCCCCGGGGCTATGGCTACACCTTC.

Only a few counts were recorded for this clone. The gene calls are TRBV6-5 and TRBJ1-2; D may be TRBD1 (6 bases). V was clipped by 6 bases and J by 2 bases, with 16 bases between them. The CDR3 runs to 15 residues. CDR1 and CDR2 (germline): MNHEY, SVGAGI. This CDR3 is CASSPGGGPNYGYTF. DNA of the CDR3: TGTGCCAGCAGCCCCGGTGGGGGCCCGAACTATGGCTACACCTTC.

The J gene is TRBJ2-7, the V gene TRBV5-1; D may be TRBD1 (5 bases). The germline V and J ends were trimmed by 4 bases and 6 bases, with 11 bases remaining between them. Germline lookup yields CDR1 SGHRS and CDR2 YFSETQ. CDR3 length: 12 amino acids. CDR3 sequence reads: CASSPDITEQYF. As DNA, the CDR3 is TGCGCCAGCAGCCCGGACATAACCGAGCAGTACTTC.